The entry below gives a single T cell receptor beta chain sequence along with its context. The data stem from a study of blood T cell repertoires in COVID-19. Whole-study context: Spain, Italy and the United States supplied samples that represented acute and convalescent COVID-19. Nucleic acid was either cDNA or gDNA, and it came from T cells, B-cell-depleted T cells, or PBMCs.

This CDR3 comprises 18 residues. Germline lookup yields CDR1 MDHEN and CDR2 SYDVKM. Trimming removed 0 bases from V and 4 bases from J; junction bases left unmatched: 6. Enrolment of Seattle patients took place during active infection, and they were followed longitudinally. Methods used by the authors: Reference gene primer amplification in the assay estimated nucleated cell counts. The protocol was immunoSEQ multiplex PCR, while the TCRdb copy is restricted to in-frame clones and leaves out a portion. V, J and clone size reflect that table, while D and trimming were determined from the DNA. Among 55,000 or so clones listed, approximately 87% were seen once.

Sequencing was carried out using peripheral blood. The sequence derives from a woman aged 55-75 years with COVID-19, enrolled during active disease. This chain joins TRBV28 and TRBJ2-3, with TRBD2 matching over 14 bases. CDR3 residues: CASSLWGTSGSWADTQYF. CDR3 nucleotide sequence: TGTGCCAGCAGTTTATGGGGGACTAGCGGGAGTTGGGCAGATACGCAGTATTTT.